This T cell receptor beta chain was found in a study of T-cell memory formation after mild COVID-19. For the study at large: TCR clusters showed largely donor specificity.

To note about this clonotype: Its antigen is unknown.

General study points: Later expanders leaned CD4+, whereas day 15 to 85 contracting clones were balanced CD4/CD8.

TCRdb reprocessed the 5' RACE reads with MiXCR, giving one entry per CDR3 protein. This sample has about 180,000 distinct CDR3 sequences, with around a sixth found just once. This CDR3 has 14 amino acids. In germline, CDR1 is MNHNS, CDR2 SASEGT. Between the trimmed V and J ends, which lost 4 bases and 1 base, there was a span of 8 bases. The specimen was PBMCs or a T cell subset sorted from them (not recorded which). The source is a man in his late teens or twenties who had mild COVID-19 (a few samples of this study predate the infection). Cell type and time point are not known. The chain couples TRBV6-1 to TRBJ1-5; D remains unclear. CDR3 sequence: CASSVVVSNQPQHF. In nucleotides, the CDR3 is TGTGCCAGCAGTGTAGTGGTGAGCAATCAGCCCCAGCATTTT.